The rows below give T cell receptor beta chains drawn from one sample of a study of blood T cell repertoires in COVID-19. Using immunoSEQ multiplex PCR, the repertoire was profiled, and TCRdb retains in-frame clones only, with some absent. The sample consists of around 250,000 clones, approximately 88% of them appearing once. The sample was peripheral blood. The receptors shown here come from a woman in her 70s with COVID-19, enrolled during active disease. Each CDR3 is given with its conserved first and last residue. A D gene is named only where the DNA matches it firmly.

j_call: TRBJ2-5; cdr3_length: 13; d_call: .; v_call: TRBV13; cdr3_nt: TGTGCCAGCAGCGGTGTAGGGGTGGAGACCCAGTACTTC; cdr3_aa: CASSGVGVETQYF
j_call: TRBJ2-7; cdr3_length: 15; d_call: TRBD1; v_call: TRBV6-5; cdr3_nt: TGTGCCAGCAGTTACTCGGGACAGGTGGACTACGAGCAGTACTTC; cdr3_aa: CASSYSGQVDYEQYF
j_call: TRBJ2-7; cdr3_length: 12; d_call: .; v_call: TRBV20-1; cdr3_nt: TGCAGTGCTAGTTGGGGGGAAAACGAGCAGTACTTC; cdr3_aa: CSASWGENEQYF
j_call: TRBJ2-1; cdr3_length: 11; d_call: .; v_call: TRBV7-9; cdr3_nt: TGTGCCAGCAGGCCTAGCGCCGAGCAGTTCTTC; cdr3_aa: CASRPSAEQFF
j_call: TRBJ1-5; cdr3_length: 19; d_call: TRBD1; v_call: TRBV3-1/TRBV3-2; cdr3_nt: TGTGCCAGCAGCCAAGCCGGGACAGGGTCTGGATTGGGCAATCAGCCCCAGCATTTT; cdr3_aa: CASSQAGTGSGLGNQPQHF
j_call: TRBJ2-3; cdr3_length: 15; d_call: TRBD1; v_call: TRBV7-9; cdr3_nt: TGTGCCAGCAGCTTAGCCGGGACAGGGACAGATACGCAGTATTTT; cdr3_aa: CASSLAGTGTDTQYF
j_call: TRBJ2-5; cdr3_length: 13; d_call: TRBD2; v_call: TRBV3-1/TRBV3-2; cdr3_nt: TGTGCCAGCAGTTTCTCGGGGGGAGAGACCCAGTACTTC; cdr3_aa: CASSFSGGETQYF
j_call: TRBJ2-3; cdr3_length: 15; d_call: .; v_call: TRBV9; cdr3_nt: TGTGCCAGCAGCGCCCAAGACTACAGGGCAGATACGCAGTATTTT; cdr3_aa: CASSAQDYRADTQYF
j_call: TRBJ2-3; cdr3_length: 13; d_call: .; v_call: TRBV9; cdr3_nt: TGTGCCAGCAGCGTAGGGTCAGTGGATACGCAGTATTTT; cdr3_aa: CASSVGSVDTQYF
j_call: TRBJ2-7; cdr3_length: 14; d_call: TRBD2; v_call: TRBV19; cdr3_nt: TGTGCCAGTAGCAGCGGGAGGGGTACCTACGAGCAGTACTTC; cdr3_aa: CASSSGRGTYEQYF
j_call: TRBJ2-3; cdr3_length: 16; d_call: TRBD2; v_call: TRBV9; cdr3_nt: TGTGCCAGCAGCCCTCTACTAGCGGGAGTTGCAGATACGCAGTATTTT; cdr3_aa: CASSPLLAGVADTQYF
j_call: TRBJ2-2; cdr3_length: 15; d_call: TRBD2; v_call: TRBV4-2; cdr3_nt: TGTGCCAGCAGCCAAGCGGGACTAGATTTCGGGGAGCTGTTTTTT; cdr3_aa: CASSQAGLDFGELFF
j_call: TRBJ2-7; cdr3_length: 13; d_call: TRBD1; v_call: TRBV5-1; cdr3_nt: TGCGCCAGCAGCCCGGACAGGGCCTACGAGCAGTACTTC; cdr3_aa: CASSPDRAYEQYF
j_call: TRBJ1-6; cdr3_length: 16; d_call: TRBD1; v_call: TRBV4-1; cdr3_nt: TGCGCCAGCAGCTTCATGACAGGGGGGGACAATTCACCCCTCCACTTT; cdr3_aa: CASSFMTGGDNSPLHF
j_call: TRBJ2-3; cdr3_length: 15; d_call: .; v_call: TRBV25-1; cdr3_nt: TGTGCCAGCAGTGAGACAGGCGCGAGCACAGATACGCAGTATTTT; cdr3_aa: CASSETGASTDTQYF
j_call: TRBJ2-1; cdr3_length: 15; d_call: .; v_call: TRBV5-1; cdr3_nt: TGCGCCAGCAGCTTGGTGGCAGATTCCTACAATGAGCAGTTCTTC; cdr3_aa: CASSLVADSYNEQFF
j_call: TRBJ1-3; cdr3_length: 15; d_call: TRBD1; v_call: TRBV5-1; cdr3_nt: TGCGCCAGCAGCTTGGAGTCAGGGGGGCGAAACACCATATATTTT; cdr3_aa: CASSLESGGRNTIYF
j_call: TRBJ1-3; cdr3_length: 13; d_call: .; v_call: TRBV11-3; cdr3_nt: TGTGCCAGCAGTCCGTACATCGGAAACACCATATATTTT; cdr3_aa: CASSPYIGNTIYF